The rows below give T cell receptor beta chains drawn from one sample of a study of metastatic and nonmetastatic thyroid tumors. TCRdb re-called the PCR reads via MiXCR. The sample consists of some 16,000 clones, about 22% of them appearing once. Sequencing was done on a sample of tumor tissue. These receptors originate from a female donor with papillary thyroid cancer or a benign thyroid nodule (not recorded which). Some clones in this sample may be carry-over from other donors' samples. Each CDR3 is given with its conserved first and last residue. A D gene is named only where the DNA matches it firmly. Clone size, where shown, is once, few, many, or a class for clones that have expanded.

J: TRBJ1-1; size: many; D: .; V: TRBV9; DNA: TGTGCCAGCAGCGTAGAGGGCTCACCTCTCGGCGGAGCTTTCTTT; CDR3: CASSVEGSPLGGAFF
J: TRBJ1-1; size: .; D: TRBD1; V: TRBV2; DNA: TGTGCCACCGAACGGGAGACAGGGGGCGCAGTGCCTGAAGCTTTCTTT; CDR3: CATERETGGAVPEAFF
J: TRBJ2-2; size: medium-sized; D: .; V: TRBV7-3; DNA: TGTGCCAGCAGCTTAGTGGGGGGCAACACCGGGGAGCTGTTTTTT; CDR3: CASSLVGGNTGELFF
J: TRBJ1-4; size: .; D: TRBD1; V: TRBV20-1; DNA: TGCAGTTGGGACAGGGCAGGTGAAAAACTGTTTTTT; CDR3: CSWDRAGEKLFF
J: TRBJ2-5; size: many; D: .; V: TRBV12-3/TRBV12-4; DNA: TGTGCCAGCACCCGGGCCGAAGAGACCCAGTACTTC; CDR3: CASTRAEETQYF
J: TRBJ2-7; size: few; D: .; V: TRBV27; DNA: TGTGCCAGCAGAAGGCTAGCCGCCTACGAGCAGTACTTC; CDR3: CASRRLAAYEQYF
J: TRBJ1-3; size: few; D: .; V: TRBV15; DNA: TGTTCCACCAGCTGGGGATCTGGAAACACCATATATTTT; CDR3: CSTSWGSGNTIYF
J: TRBJ1-2; size: .; D: .; V: TRBV20-1; DNA: TGCAGTGCTCATCAGACCCCCTATGGCTACACCTTC; CDR3: CSAHQTPYGYTF
J: TRBJ2-5; size: .; D: .; V: TRBV20-1; DNA: TGCAGTATTCAGGGGTACCAAGAGACCCAGTACTTC; CDR3: CSIQGYQETQYF
J: TRBJ1-1; size: many; D: .; V: TRBV4-2; DNA: TGTGCCAGCAGCCCCCGGGGAGGGAACACTGAAGCTTTCTTT; CDR3: CASSPRGGNTEAFF
J: TRBJ1-1; size: .; D: TRBD1; V: TRBV27; DNA: TGTGCCAGCAGAACCGGGACAGTTGAAGCTTTCTTT; CDR3: CASRTGTVEAFF
J: TRBJ1-2; size: few; D: .; V: TRBV12-3/TRBV12-4; DNA: TGTGCCAGCAGACTAACAGCGGGCTATGGCTACACCTTC; CDR3: CASRLTAGYGYTF
J: TRBJ2-2; size: .; D: TRBD1; V: TRBV5-1; DNA: TGCGCCAGCAGCTTGGGGCCAGGGGGACACCCCGGGGAGCTGTTTTTT; CDR3: CASSLGPGGHPGELFF
J: TRBJ1-1; size: medium-sized; D: TRBD1; V: TRBV6-1; DNA: TGTGCCAGCAGCTTCTCGGGACAGTCGAACACTGAAGCTTTCTTT; CDR3: CASSFSGQSNTEAFF
J: TRBJ2-7; size: few; D: TRBD1; V: TRBV12-5; DNA: TGTGCTAGTGGTTTGGTTCTCTGGGACAGTGTAGTCTACGAGCAGTACTTC; CDR3: CASGLVLWDSVVYEQYF
J: TRBJ2-2; size: once; D: TRBD2; V: TRBV6-2/TRBV6-3; DNA: TGTGCCAGCAGTTACAAGTTGCCGGGACTAGCGGGAGGGGACACCGGGGAGCTGTTTTTT; CDR3: CASSYKLPGLAGGDTGELFF
J: TRBJ2-7; size: few; D: TRBD1; V: TRBV12-3/TRBV12-4; DNA: TGTGCCAGCAGTCAGGGACAGCACTACGAGCAGTACTTC; CDR3: CASSQGQHYEQYF
J: TRBJ1-2; size: many; D: .; V: TRBV20-1; DNA: TGCAGTGCTAGTACTGGCTCGCAGGGCTATGGCTACACCTTC; CDR3: CSASTGSQGYGYTF
J: TRBJ2-2; size: .; D: TRBD1; V: TRBV9; DNA: TGTGCCAGCAGCCCCCCAAGGACAGGGGTCACCGGGGAGCTGTTTTTT; CDR3: CASSPPRTGVTGELFF
J: TRBJ2-3; size: many; D: TRBD1; V: TRBV5-1; DNA: TGCGCCAGCAGCTTGGAACAGGGGGCTCGATCGGATACGCAGTATTTT; CDR3: CASSLEQGARSDTQYF
J: TRBJ2-2; size: many; D: .; V: TRBV9; DNA: TGTGCCAGCAGCGTAGGGTCACGAGCGAACACCGGGGAGCTGTTTTTT; CDR3: CASSVGSRANTGELFF
J: TRBJ1-2; size: .; D: TRBD1; V: TRBV6-2/TRBV6-3; DNA: TGTGCCAGCAAAGAAAGCGGGGACAGGGACAACCACCCACTAAACTATGGCTACACCTTC; CDR3: CASKESGDRDNHPLNYGYTF
J: TRBJ1-1; size: many; D: .; V: TRBV5-4; DNA: TGTGCCAGCAGCTCCGGGACAAATAACTGGAACACTGAAGCTTTCTTT; CDR3: CASSSGTNNWNTEAFF
J: TRBJ2-1; size: .; D: TRBD1; V: TRBV7-7; DNA: TGTGCTAGCAGCCGTCGACAGGGATCGGATGAGCAGTTCTTC; CDR3: CASSRRQGSDEQFF
J: TRBJ2-1; size: many; D: .; V: TRBV20-1; DNA: TGCAGTGCTAGTCCCCCCCAGCCAAACTACAATGAGCAGTTCTTC; CDR3: CSASPPQPNYNEQFF
J: TRBJ2-3; size: many; D: TRBD2; V: TRBV7-8; DNA: TGTGCCAGCAGCCTTACCGGGGGGTCAGGGAACACAGATACGCAGTATTTT; CDR3: CASSLTGGSGNTDTQYF
J: TRBJ1-5; size: few; D: .; V: TRBV6-1; DNA: TGTGCCAGCAGTGACTCTGGGACCGCCCGGCCCCAGCATTTT; CDR3: CASSDSGTARPQHF
J: TRBJ2-1; size: .; D: .; V: TRBV12-3/TRBV12-4; DNA: TGTGCCAGCAGGACAGGATCACGGAACAATGAGCAGTTCTTC; CDR3: CASRTGSRNNEQFF
J: TRBJ2-7; size: .; D: .; V: TRBV28; DNA: TGTGCCAGCACTCCTGGCTCACGGGGGCAGTACTTC; CDR3: CASTPGSRGQYF
J: TRBJ2-7; size: many; D: .; V: TRBV4-1; DNA: TGCGCCAGCAGCGGAGGGGGGGGCCAGAGCTCCTACGAGCAGTACTTC; CDR3: CASSGGGGQSSYEQYF
J: TRBJ2-7; size: .; D: TRBD1; V: TRBV20-1; DNA: TGCAGTGCGAGCCGGGACAGGGGATCCTACGAGCAGTACTTC; CDR3: CSASRDRGSYEQYF
J: TRBJ1-3; size: few; D: .; V: TRBV2; DNA: TGTGCCAGCAGTGCGACCTCTGGAAACACCATATATTTT; CDR3: CASSATSGNTIYF
J: TRBJ2-7; size: medium-sized; D: .; V: TRBV20-1; DNA: TGCAGTGCTAGAGTCCTACCCTCCTACGAGCAGTACTTC; CDR3: CSARVLPSYEQYF
J: TRBJ1-1; size: medium-sized; D: .; V: TRBV6-1; DNA: TGTGCCAGCAGGGGCGGGGGGGAGAACACTGAAGCTTTCTTT; CDR3: CASRGGGENTEAFF
J: TRBJ2-2; size: .; D: TRBD1; V: TRBV20-1; DNA: TGCAGTGCCTCAGGGACAGGCGACACCGGGGAGCTGTTTTTT; CDR3: CSASGTGDTGELFF
J: TRBJ2-1; size: few; D: .; V: TRBV24-1; DNA: TGTGCCACCAGTGGGGGTGGCTCCAGGGGCAATGAGCAGTTCTTC; CDR3: CATSGGGSRGNEQFF
J: TRBJ1-1; size: many; D: .; V: TRBV9; DNA: TGTGCCAGCAGTGCCCCAAGCGGTCGGGGAAATATGAACACTGAAGCTTTCTTT; CDR3: CASSAPSGRGNMNTEAFF
J: TRBJ1-2; size: many; D: .; V: TRBV7-8; DNA: TGTGCCAGCAGCTTGGCGGGGGATCTCTATGGCTACACCTTC; CDR3: CASSLAGDLYGYTF
J: TRBJ2-2; size: medium-sized; D: TRBD2; V: TRBV7-9; DNA: TGTGCCAGCAGCGTCACCGGGACTAGCGGGAGCGACGGGGAGCTGTTTTTT; CDR3: CASSVTGTSGSDGELFF
J: TRBJ2-3; size: .; D: TRBD2; V: TRBV20-1; DNA: TGCAGTTCAACCCGCAGCGGGAGGATAGATACGCAGTATTTT; CDR3: CSSTRSGRIDTQYF
J: TRBJ1-1; size: many; D: TRBD1; V: TRBV19; DNA: TGTGCCAGTAGTACACGACAGGGGAGCGAAGCTTTCTTT; CDR3: CASSTRQGSEAFF